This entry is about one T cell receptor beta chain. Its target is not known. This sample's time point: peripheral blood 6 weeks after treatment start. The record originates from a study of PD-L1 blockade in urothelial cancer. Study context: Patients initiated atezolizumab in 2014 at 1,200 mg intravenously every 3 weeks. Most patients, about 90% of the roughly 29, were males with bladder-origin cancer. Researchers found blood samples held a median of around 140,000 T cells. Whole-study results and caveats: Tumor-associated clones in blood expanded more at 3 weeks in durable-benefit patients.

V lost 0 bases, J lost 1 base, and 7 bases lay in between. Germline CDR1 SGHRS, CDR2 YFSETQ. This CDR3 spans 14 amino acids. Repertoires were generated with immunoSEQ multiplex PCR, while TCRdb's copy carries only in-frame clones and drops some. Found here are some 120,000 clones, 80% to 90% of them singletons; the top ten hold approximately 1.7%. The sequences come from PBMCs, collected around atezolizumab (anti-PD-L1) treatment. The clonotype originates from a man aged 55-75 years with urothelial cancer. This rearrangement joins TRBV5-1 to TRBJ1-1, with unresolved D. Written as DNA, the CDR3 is TGCGCCAGCAGCTTGGGGACTGAGAACACTGAAGCTTTCTTT. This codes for CASSLGTENTEAFF.